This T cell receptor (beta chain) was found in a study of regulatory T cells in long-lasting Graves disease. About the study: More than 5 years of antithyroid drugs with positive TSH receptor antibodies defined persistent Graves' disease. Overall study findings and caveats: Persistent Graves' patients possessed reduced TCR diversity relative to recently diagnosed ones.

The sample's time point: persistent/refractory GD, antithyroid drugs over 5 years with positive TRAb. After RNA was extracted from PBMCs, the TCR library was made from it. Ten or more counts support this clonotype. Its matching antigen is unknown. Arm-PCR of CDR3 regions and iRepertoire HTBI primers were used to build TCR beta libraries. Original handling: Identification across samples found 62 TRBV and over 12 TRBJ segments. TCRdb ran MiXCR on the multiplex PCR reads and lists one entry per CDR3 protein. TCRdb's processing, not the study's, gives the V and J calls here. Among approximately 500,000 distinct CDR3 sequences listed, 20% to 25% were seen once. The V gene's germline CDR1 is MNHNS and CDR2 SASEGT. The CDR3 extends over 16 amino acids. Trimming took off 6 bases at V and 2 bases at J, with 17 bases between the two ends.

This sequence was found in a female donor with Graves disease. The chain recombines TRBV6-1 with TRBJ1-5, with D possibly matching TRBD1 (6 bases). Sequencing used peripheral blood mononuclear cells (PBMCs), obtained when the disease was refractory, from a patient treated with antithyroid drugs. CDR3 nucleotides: TGTGCCAGCAGCCCCTCGGCAGGGGCGGGCAATCAGCCCCAGCATTTT. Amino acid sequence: CASSPSAGAGNQPQHF.